The TCR beta chain described here comes from a study of blood T cell repertoires in COVID-19. V was cut by 3 bases and J by 2 bases, with 12 bases left in between. Germline assignment: CDR1 SNHLY and CDR2 FYNNEI. This CDR3 is built from 15 residues. Profiling relied on immunoSEQ multiplex PCR, and the TCRdb table lists in-frame clones only, not all of them. This table has about 45,000 clones, more than 75% appearing once. This chain connects TRBV2 to TRBJ2-3; the D gene is possibly TRBD1 (5 bases). The sample was peripheral blood. This receptor was taken from a man between 65 and 85 years old with acute or convalescent COVID-19. The CDR3 DNA follows: TGTGCCAGCAGTGAGGGGCAGATCTCCACAGATACGCAGTATTTT. Encoded protein: CASSEGQISTDTQYF.